This entry lists 29 T cell receptor beta chains sequenced from one sample in a study of blood T cell repertoires in COVID-19. Data came from immunoSEQ multiplex PCR; TCRdb stores just in-frame clones and leaves some out. The data hold roughly 50,000 clones, with 80% to 90% observed a single time. The sequencing sample was made of peripheral blood. The receptors were sampled from a woman aged 80 or older with COVID-19, enrolled during active disease.

The chain carries TRBV27 and TRBJ1-2; TRBD1 matches 7 bases. The germline CDR1 and CDR2 sequences are MNHEY and SMNVEV (reference sequence). The CDR3 is made up of 14 amino acids. V lost 3 bases and J lost 7; bases outside the gene matches: 8. CDR3 coding DNA: TGTGCCAGCAGTTTCCTCGCGGACAGGTTTGGCTACACCTTC. Translated, it gives CASSFLADRFGYTF.

This rearrangement joins TRBV2 to TRBJ2-7; TRBD1 matches 7 bases. CDR1 and CDR2 from the germline V gene are SNHLY and FYNNEI. This CDR3 spans 12 amino acids. The V segment lost 5 bases and the J segment 9 bases; nucleotides outside the gene matches: 7. The CDR3 bases are TGTGCCAGCAGTTTTGACAGGGACGGGCAGTACTTC. Protein: CASSFDRDGQYF.

The chain carries TRBV1 and TRBJ1-2; the table's D call of TRBD1 was not tested on the DNA. TRBV1 is recorded as a pseudogene. The CDR3 has 13 amino acids. CDR3 sequence (DNA): TGCACCAGCAGCCCGAACAGGGTCTACGGCTACACCTTC. As protein: CTSSPNRVYGYTF.

This chain links TRBV9 with TRBJ2-1, with D possibly matching TRBD2 (5 bases). Trimming cost V 1 base and J 1 base, with 9 bases left between them. Looked up from germline, CDR1 is SGDLS and CDR2 is YYNGEE. The CDR3 extends over 15 amino acids. CDR3: CASSVSGNSYNEQFF. In nucleotides, the CDR3 is TGTGCCAGCAGCGTATCGGGGAATTCCTACAATGAGCAGTTCTTC. Filled out from reference TRBV9 and TRBJ2-1, the complete variable domain reads DSGVTQTPKHLITATGQRVTLRCSPRSGDLSVYWYQQSLDQGLQFLIQYYNGEERAKGNILERFSAQQFPDLHSELNLSSLELGDSALYFCASSVSGNSYNEQFFGPGTRLTVL.

This clone was counted once. The CDR3 DNA sequence: TGTGCCAGCAGCAATCCCGGTTTTTGCTCTGGAAACACCATATATTTT. It codes for CASSNPGFCSGNTIYF. J is TRBJ1-3 and V is TRBV21-1. TRBV21-1 is a pseudogene locus. The CDR3 totals 16 residues.

J is TRBJ1-4 and V is TRBV5-1, with D perhaps matching TRBD1 (5 bases). This CDR3 has 13 amino acids. V shed 3 bases and J shed 4 bases, with 7 bases lying between them. Germline V gene sequence: CDR1 SGHRS, CDR2 YFSETQ. The CDR3 protein is CASSWQGNEKLFF. The CDR3 nucleotides read TGCGCCAGCAGCTGGCAGGGTAATGAAAAACTGTTTTTT.

V usage is TRBV18 and J usage is TRBJ2-1; 9 positions match TRBD2. The germline V gene encodes CDR1 KGHSH and CDR2 LQKENI. V dropped 8 bases and J dropped 7; count of bases not matched to a gene: 12. The CDR3 runs to 15 residues. CDR3 sequence reads: CASTRQGAGGNEQFF. The CDR3 DNA is TGTGCCAGCACGCGACAGGGCGCGGGGGGGAATGAGCAGTTCTTC.

This clone showed up just a few times. This rearrangement joins TRBV5-1 to TRBJ2-7; 8 bases map to TRBD1. Looked up from germline, CDR1 is SGHRS and CDR2 is YFSETQ. The length of the CDR3 is 13 residues. V trimming: 4 bases; J trimming: 3 bases; junction bases outside the gene matches: 3. CDR3 bases: TGCGCCAGCAGCCCTGACAGGGGCTACGAGCAGTACTTC. This codes for CASSPDRGYEQYF.

The chain combines TRBV5-6 with TRBJ1-4; no reliable D call. This CDR3 contains 14 residues. V was pared by 0 bases and J by 4 bases, with 7 bases between. Germline V gene lookup returns CDR1 SGHDT and CDR2 YYEEEE. The CDR3 protein is CASSLALHNEKLFF. The CDR3 DNA reads TGTGCCAGCAGCTTGGCCTTACATAATGAAAAACTGTTTTTT.

The CDR3 DNA reads as TGTGCCAGCAGCCCCCCAGGCACTGAAGCTTTCTTT. This encodes CASSPPGTEAFF. The gene calls are TRBV7-9 and TRBJ1-1; no clear D gene. Per germline, CDR1 SEHNR and CDR2 FQNEAQ (reference sequence). The V end lost 5 bases, the J end lost 4 bases, and 8 bases lay between the germline ends. This CDR3 spans 12 amino acids.

The V gene is TRBV6-1, the J gene TRBJ1-5; the D gene is possibly TRBD1 (5 bases). V was clipped by 4 bases and J by 3 bases, with 16 bases between them. The CDR3 has 16 residues. The germline gives CDR1 MNHNS, CDR2 SASEGT. The CDR3 DNA follows: TGTGCCAGCAGTGCAAATCCGGGACTTTACAATCAGCCCCAGCATTTT. Translating it yields CASSANPGLYNQPQHF.

This clone appeared a single time. The CDR3 loop is CASRQVWSYNEQFF. DNA for the CDR3: TGTGCCAGCAGGCAGGTTTGGTCCTACAATGAGCAGTTCTTC. This chain connects TRBV28 to TRBJ2-1; D ambiguous. CDR3 size: 14 residues. The V end lost 6 bases, the J end lost 1 base, and 10 bases lay between the germline ends. Looked up from germline, CDR1 is MDHEN and CDR2 is SYDVKM.

The chain is built from TRBV9 and TRBJ2-1, with 11 nucleotides matching TRBD2. V lost 0 bases and J lost 5; bases outside the gene matches: 4. Looked up from germline, CDR1 is SGDLS and CDR2 is YYNGEE. This CDR3 contains 16 residues. CDR3 loop: CASSVASGRRNNEQFF. The CDR3, as DNA: TGTGCCAGCAGCGTAGCTAGCGGGAGGAGAAACAATGAGCAGTTCTTC.

This clone was seen a few times. This chain uses TRBV10-3 with TRBJ2-2, with 13 bases identical to TRBD2. Trimming at V came to 6 bases and at J to 2 bases, leaving 3 bases not matched to a gene. CDR1 is ENHRY and CDR2 is SYGVKD in the germline V gene. This CDR3 region has 16 residues. The CDR3 DNA reads as TGTGCCATCAGGGTGGGACTAGCGGGAAACACCGGGGAGCTGTTTTTT. Protein product: CAIRVGLAGNTGELFF.

V and J are TRBV11-2 and TRBJ2-7; unclear D gene. With 0 bases removed from V and 5 bases from J, the gap between germline ends came to 8 bases. The germline V gene has CDR1 SGHAT and CDR2 FQNNGV. This CDR3 contains 13 residues. The CDR3 is CASSLDRQDEQYF. For the CDR3, the DNA is TGTGCCAGCAGCTTAGATCGGCAGGACGAGCAGTACTTC.

The chain carries TRBV11-2 and TRBJ2-5, with 9 bases fitting TRBD2. CDR3 size: 16 residues. CDR1 SGHAT and CDR2 FQNNGV come from the germline V gene. The V segment lost 5 bases and the J segment 7 bases; nucleotides outside the gene matches: 14. CDR3 in DNA: TGTGCCAGCAGCCAAGGGCCAGCGGGGGGCCGCGGGACCCAGTACTTC. This translates into CASSQGPAGGRGTQYF.

The table lists this clone with a few counts. The genes are TRBV19 and TRBJ2-3, with D possibly matching TRBD1 (6 bases). Germline assignment: CDR1 LNHDA and CDR2 SQIVND (reference sequence). The CDR3 loop spans 15 amino acids. Trimming shortened V by 4 bases and J by 1 base, and 12 bases separated the two germline ends. CDR3 protein: CASSTTGYGTDTQYF. The CDR3 nucleotides are TGTGCCAGTAGTACCACAGGGTACGGCACAGATACGCAGTATTTT. The full variable domain, in which reference TRBV19 and TRBJ2-3 provide the parts outside the CDR3, is DGGITQSPKYLFRKEGQNVTLSCEQNLNHDAMYWYRQDPGQGLRLIYYSQIVNDFQKGDIAEGYSVSREKKESFPLTVTSAQKNPTAFYLCASSTTGYGTDTQYFGPGTRLTVL.

This rearrangement joins TRBV7-3 to TRBJ2-2; maybe TRBD2 (5 bases). The ends were cut back, 4 bases at V and 4 bases at J, with 13 bases in the middle. This CDR3 spans 15 amino acids. Germline V gene lookup returns CDR1 SGHTA and CDR2 FQGTGA. The CDR3 bases are TGTGCCAGCAGCTCGGACGGGAAGTTCACCGGGGAGCTGTTTTTT. Protein product: CASSSDGKFTGELFF.

The rearrangement links TRBV18 to TRBJ2-3; a possible D gene is TRBD1 (5 bases). The length of the CDR3 is 16 residues. In germline, CDR1 is KGHSH, CDR2 LQKENI. V was shortened by 3 bases and J by 0 bases, with 13 bases between the two germline ends. In DNA, the CDR3 is TGTGCCAGCTCACCCCTAGACAGTTCTAGCACAGATACGCAGTATTTT. Its protein product is CASSPLDSSSTDTQYF.

The chain's CDR3 is CASSHGPYRGGNTIYF. The CDR3 bases are TGTGCCAGCAGCCACGGGCCGTACAGGGGTGGAAACACCATATATTTT. This chain connects TRBV7-8 to TRBJ1-3; TRBD1 aligns across 7 bases. The CDR3 contains 16 residues. V was pared by 5 bases and J by 3 bases, with 10 bases of the junction left unmatched. Germline V gives CDR1 SGHVS, CDR2 FQNEAQ.

The chain uses TRBV6-5 and TRBJ1-2, with TRBD1 as a possible D gene (6 bases). Germline CDR1 and CDR2: MNHEY and SVGAGI. Trimming shortened V by 4 bases and J by 6 bases, and 15 bases separated the two germline ends. The CDR3 is made up of 14 amino acids. The CDR3 DNA reads as TGTGCCAGCAGTTTTATCAGGGGTCCGGATGGCTACACCTTC. As protein: CASSFIRGPDGYTF.

The chain links TRBV27 to TRBJ1-1, with D hard to call. The V gene's germline CDR1 is MNHEY and CDR2 SMNVEV (reference sequence). The CDR3 consists of 13 residues. The V end was cut by 5 bases, the J end by 1 base, with 8 bases between. The CDR3 nucleotides are TGTGCCAGCAGTCTGAGGGAGAACACTGAAGCTTTCTTT. Translating gives CASSLRENTEAFF.

This chain links TRBV5-1 with TRBJ2-2; 7 bases are a match to TRBD2. This CDR3 is 16 amino acids long. V gave up 6 bases and J gave up 4 bases; unmatched junction bases: 12. CDR1 SGHRS and CDR2 YFSETQ come from the germline V gene. CDR3 bases: TGCGCCAGCAAGCTTTGGAGCGGGGCGCTCACCGGGGAGCTGTTTTTT. Translating gives CASKLWSGALTGELFF.

This rearrangement joins TRBV15 to TRBJ2-6; the D is unclear. There are 15 residues in the CDR3. Trimming removed 1 base from V and 0 bases from J, with 4 bases in between. Germline lookup yields CDR1 LNHNV and CDR2 YYDKDF (reference sequence). The CDR3 here is CATSRGNSGANVLTF. CDR3 DNA: TGTGCCACCAGCAGAGGTAACTCTGGGGCCAACGTCCTGACTTTC.

The V and J genes are TRBV29-1 and TRBJ2-5, with D perhaps TRBD1 (5 bases). CDR3 length equals 13 residues. Germline assignment: CDR1 SQVTM and CDR2 ANQGSEA. The ends were cut back, 5 bases at V and 5 bases at J, with 15 bases in the middle. This CDR3 is CSVRADRRETQYF. The CDR3 DNA is TGCAGCGTTCGGGCTGACAGACGGGAGACCCAGTACTTC.

The chain employs TRBV28 and TRBJ1-4, with D perhaps TRBD1 (5 bases). Germline V CDR1 and CDR2: MDHEN, SYDVKM. Trimming shortened V by 2 bases and J by 4 bases, and 11 bases separated the two germline ends. This CDR3 has 15 residues. The CDR3 protein is CASSLIRAFNEKLFF. CDR3 DNA sequence: TGTGCCAGCAGTTTAATCAGGGCCTTTAATGAAAAACTGTTTTTT. Complete variable domain (other parts from reference TRBV28 and TRBJ1-4): DVKVTQSSRYLVKRTGEKVFLECVQDMDHENMFWYRQDPGLGLRLIYFSYDVKMKEKGDIPEGYSVSREKKERFSLILESASTNQTSMYLCASSLIRAFNEKLFFGSGTQLSVL.

The chain joins TRBV6-5 to TRBJ1-1, with TRBD1 as a possible D gene (5 bases). The V and J ends lost 2 bases and 4 bases respectively, with 11 bases between them. Germline lookup yields CDR1 MNHEY and CDR2 SVGAGI. This CDR3 is 14 amino acids long. The CDR3 DNA reads TGTGCCAGCAGTTACCGGGGGTCGGGCACTGAAGCTTTCTTT. Translated, it gives CASSYRGSGTEAFF.

V gene TRBV11-2 combines with J gene TRBJ2-2; D is unclear. Germline loops: CDR1 SGHAT, CDR2 FQNNGV. Trimming took 5 bases from V and 6 from J, leaving 10 bases between them. This CDR3 is 13 amino acids long. The CDR3 here is CASSLTAAGELFF. CDR3 bases: TGTGCCAGCAGCCTAACCGCGGCCGGGGAGCTGTTTTTT.

This clone is a singleton in its sample. The chain joins TRBV4-1 to TRBJ2-2; 11 positions agree with TRBD2. Germline lookup yields CDR1 MGHRA and CDR2 YSYEKL. The trim removed 2 bases at V and 5 bases at J, leaving 10 bases unmatched. This CDR3 has 18 amino acids. CDR3 DNA sequence: TGCGCCAGCAGCCAATCCGGGTTTACTAGCGGGAGTACCGGGGAGCTGTTTTTT. It yields the protein CASSQSGFTSGSTGELFF.